This T cell receptor beta chain was recovered during a study of T-cell memory formation after mild COVID-19. TCRdb used MiXCR to reprocess the 5' RACE reads, holding one entry per CDR3 protein. Of approximately 290,000 distinct CDR3 sequences listed, just under 20% are singletons. Material: PBMCs or a T cell subset sorted from them (not recorded which). The sequence derives from a man aged 18 to 35 who had mild COVID-19 (a few samples of this study predate the infection). Cell type and time point are not known.

CDR3 in amino acids: CASSRGDPHEQYF. CDR3 sequence (DNA): TGTGCCAGCTCCCGGGGGGATCCCCACGAGCAGTACTTC. The chain has TRBV9 and TRBJ2-7, with TRBD2 matching over 7 bases. The germline V gene has CDR1 SGDLS and CDR2 YYNGEE. V lost 7 bases and J lost 5; bases outside the gene matches: 9. The CDR3 is 13 residues long. The variable domain in full, with the rest retrieved from reference TRBV9 and TRBJ2-7, is DSGVTQTPKHLITATGQRVTLRCSPRSGDLSVYWYQQSLDQGLQFLIQYYNGEERAKGNILERFSAQQFPDLHSELNLSSLELGDSALYFCASSRGDPHEQYFGPGTRLTVT.